These 20 T cell receptor beta chains were all obtained from the same sample, sequenced in a study of Ad26.COV2.S vaccination and SARS-CoV-2 variants. The treatment here: 19 received Ad26.COV2.S at low or high dose, single or two shots; 5 received placebo; per-sample allocation not given. Repertoires come from day 63 after the first vaccine or placebo injection. The table came from immunoSEQ multiplex PCR; TCRdb's copy has only in-frame clones and leaves some out. The table records a few hundred thousand clones, 90% of them present only once. This specimen was peripheral blood, taken in a trial of Ad26.COV2.S vaccine versus placebo. All receptors come from a person aged 18 to 65 who received the Ad26.COV2.S COVID-19 vaccine or a placebo.

The V gene is TRBV7-2, the J gene TRBJ2-2; 8 bases line up with TRBD2. V trimming: 0 bases; J trimming: 1 base; junction bases outside the gene matches: 4. The CDR3 has 17 amino acids. Germline V gives CDR1 SGHTA, CDR2 FQGNSA. The CDR3 here is CASSLAPAGVNTGELFF. DNA of the CDR3: TGTGCCAGCAGCTTAGCGCCAGCGGGGGTGAACACCGGGGAGCTGTTTTTT.

The chain recombines TRBV10-3 with TRBJ2-5; 7 bases fit TRBD2. Germline V gene sequence: CDR1 ENHRY, CDR2 SYGVKD. This CDR3 spans 15 amino acids. The junction had 7 bases not matched to a gene; V was cut back by 5 bases and J by 1 base. The CDR3 DNA is TGTGCCATCAGTAAAGCGGGAAATGCCCAAGAGACCCAGTACTTC. Its protein is CAISKAGNAQETQYF.

The chain carries TRBV5-1 and TRBJ2-2; weak D call: TRBD2 (5 bases). The CDR3 extends over 16 amino acids. Germline-derived CDR1 and CDR2 are SGHRS and YFSETQ. V lost 0 bases to trimming and J lost 1 base, with 10 bases between them. CDR3 sequence: CASSLGLRENTGELFF. CDR3 bases: TGCGCCAGCAGCTTGGGTCTCCGGGAGAACACCGGGGAGCTGTTTTTT.

The chain uses TRBV4-1 and TRBJ2-7; TRBD1 agrees at 10 bases. The CDR3 covers 16 residues. The V and J ends lost 3 bases and 4 bases, in that order; junction bases with no gene match: 9. Germline-derived CDR1 and CDR2 are MGHRA and YSYEKL. The CDR3 spells CASSHETGQGLYEQYF. CDR3 sequence (DNA): TGCGCCAGCAGCCACGAAACGGGACAGGGGCTATACGAGCAGTACTTC.

The chain is built from TRBV7-2 and TRBJ2-3, with D possibly TRBD1 on 6 matching bases. The V end was cut by 0 bases, the J end by 3 bases, with 10 bases between. This CDR3 comprises 15 residues. Germline CDR1 is SGHTA and CDR2 is FQGNSA. CDR3 in amino acids: CASSLARGQTDTQYF. The CDR3 coding sequence is TGTGCCAGCAGCTTAGCGCGCGGACAGACAGATACGCAGTATTTT. The full variable domain, its missing parts supplied by reference TRBV7-2 and TRBJ2-3, is GAGVSQSPSNKVTEKGKDVELRCDPISGHTALYWYRQSLGQGLEFLIYFQGNSAPDKSGLPSDRFSAERTGGSVSTLTIQRTQQEDSAVYLCASSLARGQTDTQYFGPGTRLTVL.

This clone was seen a single time. This chain links TRBV11-3 with TRBJ2-3, with D perhaps TRBD2 (6 bases). The CDR3 has 15 amino acids. Germline V gene sequence: CDR1 SGHNT, CDR2 YENEEA. Trimming left V 5 bases short and J 1 base short, with 13 bases between. The CDR3: CASSPRDSGTDTQYF. The CDR3 nucleotides are TGTGCCAGCAGCCCCCGGGACTCAGGCACAGATACGCAGTATTTT.

The chain couples TRBV10-3 to TRBJ2-1; 9 bases are a match to TRBD2. Germline V CDR1 and CDR2: ENHRY, SYGVKD. The junction had 5 bases not matched to a gene; V was cut back by 6 bases and J by 2 bases. The CDR3 has 15 amino acids. The CDR3 spells CAIRETSGAYNEQFF. In DNA form, the CDR3 reads TGTGCCATCAGGGAGACTAGCGGAGCCTACAATGAGCAGTTCTTC.

CDR3 in amino acids: CASRRGGTSYEQYF. The CDR3 nucleotides are TGTGCCAGCAGAAGGGGCGGGACAAGCTACGAGCAGTACTTC. This chain connects TRBV28 to TRBJ2-7; D may match TRBD1 or TRBD2 (6 bases each). There are 14 residues in the CDR3. The V and J ends lost 6 bases and 3 bases respectively, with 15 bases between them. The germline gives CDR1 MDHEN, CDR2 SYDVKM.

This clone was counted a single time. This chain uses TRBV11-3 with TRBJ2-1; D is perhaps TRBD2 (6 bases). V lost 1 base and J 10 bases, leaving 11 bases between the germline ends. Germline V gene lookup returns CDR1 SGHNT and CDR2 YENEEA. This CDR3 is 13 amino acids long. CDR3 loop: CASSLVRGDEQFF. The CDR3 DNA reads as TGTGCCAGCAGCTTAGTACGCGGGGACGAGCAGTTCTTC.

The genes are TRBV7-2 and TRBJ2-7; TRBD2 aligns across 7 bases. With 2 bases clipped from V and 2 bases from J, the junction kept 6 bases outside the gene matches. The germline V gene encodes CDR1 SGHTA and CDR2 FQGNSA. This CDR3 comprises 15 residues. The CDR3 coding sequence is TGTGCCAGCAGCTTAAAGGGCGGGAGTCCCTACGAGCAGTACTTC. Translated, it gives CASSLKGGSPYEQYF.

Concerning this clone: At one boundary the junction diverges from the germline segment, which might be a read error. V is TRBV7-7 and J is TRBJ2-5; tentatively, D is TRBD1 or TRBD2 (5 bases each). This CDR3 comprises 15 residues. The germline gives CDR1 SSHAT, CDR2 FNYEAQ (reference sequence). CDR3 loop: CASSIDPLGVETQYF. CDR3 nucleotides: TGTGCTAGCAGCATAGACCCCTTGGGGGTAGAGACCCAGTACTTC.

The chain links TRBV5-1 to TRBJ2-1; 12 nucleotides agree with TRBD2. CDR1 is SGHRS, CDR2 YFSETQ, per germline. The V segment lost 0 bases and the J segment 2 bases; nucleotides outside the gene matches: 3. This CDR3 is built from 17 residues. CDR3 protein: CASSLGLAGGAYNEQFF. The CDR3 coding sequence is TGCGCCAGCAGCTTGGGGCTAGCGGGAGGGGCCTACAATGAGCAGTTCTTC.

This clone was seen a single time. The chain combines TRBV3-1 (or the pseudogene TRBV3-2) with TRBJ2-6; D unresolved. V lost 0 bases and J 0 bases, leaving 6 bases between the germline ends. CDR3 length equals 16 residues. Per germline, CDR1 LGHDT and CDR2 YNNKEL (reference sequence). The CDR3 DNA follows: TGTGCCAGCAGCCAAGATCAAAGCTCTGGGGCCAACGTCCTGACTTTC. Its protein is CASSQDQSSGANVLTF.

This chain joins TRBV7-2 and TRBJ1-4, with 11 bases fitting TRBD1. After removal of 6 bases from V and 6 bases from J, the junction contained 3 bases not matched to a gene. The CDR3 covers 14 residues. Germline CDR1 is SGHTA and CDR2 is FQGNSA. Here the CDR3 DNA reads TGTGCCAGCAGATCGGGACAGGGGGATGAAAAACTGTTTTTT. The encoded protein is CASRSGQGDEKLFF.

The rearrangement joins TRBV5-6 to TRBJ2-7; weak D call: TRBD2 (6 bases). The V gene lost 4 bases and the J gene lost 5 bases, with 16 bases spanning the gap. Germline V gene lookup returns CDR1 SGHDT and CDR2 YYEEEE. The CDR3 contains 14 residues. The CDR3 region has the DNA TGTGCCAGCAGCCCCAGGGCGGGGTCGGACGAGCAGTACTTC. Protein product: CASSPRAGSDEQYF.

This chain joins TRBV7-3 and TRBJ2-3; the match to TRBD2 covers 7 bases. Germline V lookup: CDR1 SGHTA, CDR2 FQGTGA. Trimming at V came to 1 base and at J to 4 bases, leaving 11 bases not matched to a gene. CDR3 length: 17 amino acids. The CDR3 reads CASSLNQRDRRADTQYF. The CDR3 DNA follows: TGTGCCAGCAGCTTAAACCAGCGGGACCGAAGGGCAGATACGCAGTATTTT.

To note about this clone: The identical CDR3 is also encoded by other nucleotide sequences in the sample. The rearrangement joins TRBV27 to TRBJ2-3, with TRBD2 matching over 13 bases. Trimming removed 5 bases from V and 1 base from J; junction bases left unmatched: 3. The CDR3 has 16 residues. CDR1 and CDR2 from the germline V gene are MNHEY and SMNVEV (reference sequence). This CDR3 is CASSLGLAGGTDTQYF. CDR3 sequence (DNA): TGTGCCAGCAGTCTTGGACTAGCGGGAGGCACAGATACGCAGTATTTT.

The chain links TRBV19 to TRBJ1-5, with TRBD1 matching over 12 bases. Losses at the gene ends were 8 bases for V and 6 bases for J; bases not matched to a gene: 5. From germline, CDR1 is LNHDA and CDR2 SQIVND (reference sequence). The CDR3 has 14 residues. CDR3 bases: TGTGCCAGTTCGGGACAGGGGGCTTCTCAGCCCCAGCATTTT. Encoded protein: CASSGQGASQPQHF.

The rearrangement links TRBV24-1 to TRBJ2-1; 10 positions match TRBD1. This CDR3 spans 16 amino acids. Germline V gives CDR1 KGHDR, CDR2 SFDVKD. The trim removed 4 bases at V and 5 bases at J, leaving 7 bases unmatched. This chain's CDR3 is CATSERDRGRNNEQFF. The DNA of the CDR3 is TGTGCCACCAGTGAGCGCGACAGGGGGCGAAACAATGAGCAGTTCTTC.

The rearrangement links TRBV27 to TRBJ2-1, with 12 bases identical to TRBD2. Germline V gives CDR1 MNHEY, CDR2 SMNVEV (reference sequence). The CDR3 has 19 residues. V lost 3 bases, J lost 0 bases, and 9 bases stayed unmatched. In DNA, the CDR3 is TGTGCCAGCAGTTTCTCGGGACTAGCGGGTCCTAGCTCCTACAATGAGCAGTTCTTC. The encoded protein is CASSFSGLAGPSSYNEQFF.